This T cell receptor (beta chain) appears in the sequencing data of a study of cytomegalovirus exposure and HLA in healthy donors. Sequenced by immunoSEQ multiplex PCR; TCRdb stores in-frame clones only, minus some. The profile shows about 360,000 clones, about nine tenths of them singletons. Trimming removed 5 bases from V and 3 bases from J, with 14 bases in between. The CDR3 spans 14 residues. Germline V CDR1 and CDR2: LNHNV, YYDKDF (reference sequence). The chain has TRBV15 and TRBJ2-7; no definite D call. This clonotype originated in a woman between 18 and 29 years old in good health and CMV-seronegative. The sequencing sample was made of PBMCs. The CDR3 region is CATSVSRRSYEQYF. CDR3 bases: TGTGCCACCAGCGTAAGCAGGCGTAGCTACGAGCAGTACTTC.